This TCR beta chain was identified during a study of radiation and T cells in renal cell carcinoma. Findings of the study overall: Top tumor clonotypes rose in blood 2 weeks post-radiation, then contracted.

Libraries were prepared by immunoSEQ multiplex PCR; TCRdb keeps only in-frame clonotypes and omits some of them. Of some 150,000 clones listed, about 88% are singletons. This CDR3 contains 12 residues. Time point of the sample: baseline pretreatment blood. Documented treatment: 15 Gy SBRT to primary tumor, nephrectomy 4 weeks later. Serial blood draws occurred at baseline and 2 and 4 weeks post-SBRT. About this clone: What it recognizes is unknown.

The TCR originated in a woman aged 45 to 65 with renal cell carcinoma. The V and J genes are TRBV1 and TRBJ2-2; no DNA check was done on the table's D call, TRBD2. TRBV1 is assigned pseudogene status. This sample comprised blood, obtained from a patient whose treatment included radiotherapy and nephrectomy. The CDR3 sequence is CTSSPTRRELFF. The CDR3 DNA is TGCACCAGCAGCCCCACTAGGCGGGAGCTGTTTTTT.